These 4 T cell receptor beta chains came from one sample sequenced in a study of blood T cell repertoires in COVID-19. This table comes from immunoSEQ multiplex PCR, and its TCRdb copy is limited to in-frame clones, with some not included. This table holds 120,000 to 150,000 clones, roughly 90% found once. Sequencing was done on a sample of peripheral blood. Source of these receptors: a human donor in a cohort sampled during active COVID-19.

This rearrangement joins TRBV5-4 to TRBJ1-2, with D uncertain. The V end lost 3 bases, the J end lost 5 bases, and 20 bases lay between the germline ends. This CDR3 comprises 16 residues. Per the germline V gene, CDR1 is SGHNT and CDR2 is YYREEE (reference sequence). The CDR3 DNA follows: TGTGCCAGCAGCTGGCAGCATCGAGGGAACTCATATGGCTACACCTTC. This codes for CASSWQHRGNSYGYTF.

This clone has only one observation. This sequence joins TRBV10-3 and TRBJ2-2, with TRBD1 matching over 7 bases. There are 19 residues in the CDR3. With 2 bases clipped from V and 1 base from J, the junction kept 13 bases outside the gene matches. In germline, CDR1 is ENHRY, CDR2 SYGVKD. The CDR3 DNA is TGTGCCATCAGTGAGCCCCACGCACACAGGGGCCGGAACACCGGGGAGCTGTTTTTT. This gives the protein CAISEPHAHRGRNTGELFF.

The chain carries TRBV2 and TRBJ1-2; 7 bases are shared with TRBD1. V lost 3 bases and J lost 0; bases outside the gene matches: 10. Germline V gene sequence: CDR1 SNHLY, CDR2 FYNNEI. This CDR3 contains 17 residues. The CDR3 region is CASSDEKVGQPNYGYTF. CDR3 sequence (DNA): TGTGCCAGCAGTGACGAGAAGGTGGGACAGCCTAACTATGGCTACACCTTC.

This rearrangement joins TRBV29-1 to TRBJ1-4; D might be TRBD1 (5 bases). CDR1 and CDR2 (germline): SQVTM, ANQGSEA. The V end was cut by 0 bases, the J end by 1 base, with 12 bases between. This CDR3 has 16 residues. CDR3 DNA: TGCAGCGTTGAAGATCCGGGGGATCGAACTAATGAAAAACTGTTTTTT. Translation: CSVEDPGDRTNEKLFF. Drawing the rest from reference TRBV29-1 and TRBJ1-4, the complete variable domain is SAVISQKPSRDICQRGTSLTIQCQVDSQVTMMFWYRQQPGQSLTLIATANQGSEATYESGFVIDKFPISRPNLTFSTLTVSNMSPEDSSIYLCSVEDPGDRTNEKLFFGSGTQLSVL.